Listed below are T cell receptor beta chains from one sample, sequenced in a study of blood T cells in healthy people across ages. A single record per CDR3 protein comes from TCRdb applying MiXCR to the 5' RACE reads. The profile covers over a million distinct CDR3 sequences, with 45% appearing a single time and 18% taken by the ten largest. The specimen was blood. The receptors stem from a woman aged 55-70 years in good health. CDR3s include the opening cysteine and the closing phenylalanine or tryptophan. Fields, in order: clone size, V gene, J gene, D gene, CDR3 protein, CDR3 DNA. D genes are given only for firm matches. Only some rows state a clone size, as once, few, many or a class for expanded clones.

>-|TRBV5-6|TRBJ2-1|-
CASSSRGSKQFF
TGTGCCAGCAGCTCCCGGGGATCCAAGCAGTTCTTC
>-|TRBV7-6|TRBJ2-7|-
CASSPHRHEQYF
TGTGCCAGCAGCCCTCACCGCCACGAGCAGTACTTC
>-|TRBV6-6|TRBJ2-2|-
CASSLVGNGELFF
TGTGCCAGCAGTCTGGTAGGGAACGGGGAGTTGTTTTTT
>-|TRBV7-2|TRBJ1-4|-
CASAVRGTNEKLFF
TGTGCCAGCGCAGTCAGGGGAACTAATGAAAAACTGTTTTTT
>-|TRBV24-1|TRBJ2-3|TRBD2
CATSETGGITDTQYF
TGTGCCACCAGTGAGACGGGAGGGATAACAGATACGCAGTATTTT
>-|TRBV27|TRBJ2-7|TRBD2
CASSILNEISGPSYEQYF
TGTGCCAGCAGTATACTCAACGAGATTAGCGGGCCTTCCTACGAGCAGTACTTC
>-|TRBV18|TRBJ2-5|TRBD1
CASSLEDRGSETQYF
TGTGCCAGCTCACTGGAGGACAGGGGGAGCGAGACCCAGTACTTC
>few|TRBV12-3/TRBV12-4|TRBJ2-3|-
CASTFTGNTDTQYF
TGTGCCAGCACTTTCACTGGGAATACAGATACGCAGTATTTT
>-|TRBV7-6|TRBJ2-7|-
CASSLEGRPHYEQYF
TGTGCCAGCAGCTTAGAAGGGCGACCCCACTACGAGCAGTACTTC
>-|TRBV6-5|TRBJ2-7|-
CASSRDQTYEQYF
TGTGCCAGCAGTCGGGACCAGACCTACGAGCAGTACTTC
>few|TRBV27|TRBJ2-7|TRBD2
CASTIKAGVSSYEQYF
TGTGCCAGCACAATCAAAGCGGGAGTATCGTCCTACGAGCAGTACTTC
>-|TRBV25-1|TRBJ2-1|-
CASFCLYDEQFF
TGTGCCAGCTTTTGTTTGTACGATGAGCAGTTCTTC
>-|TRBV24-1|TRBJ2-5|-
CATSDIGHFEETQYF
TGTGCCACCAGTGACATCGGACACTTTGAAGAGACCCAGTACTTC
>-|TRBV2|TRBJ2-6|-
CASSPRQVDSGANVLTF
TGTGCCAGCAGTCCCAGACAGGTTGACTCTGGGGCCAACGTCCTGACTTTC
>-|TRBV20-1|TRBJ2-5|-
CSARGARGETQYF
TGCAGTGCTAGAGGAGCTAGGGGGGAGACCCAGTACTTC
>-|TRBV20-1|TRBJ2-7|TRBD2
CSADRGLAGVTNEQYF
TGCAGTGCGGACCGGGGACTAGCGGGAGTAACCAATGAGCAGTACTTC
>many|TRBV20-1|TRBJ2-1|TRBD2
CSARGLSSGDSYNEQFF
TGCAGTGCTAGAGGGTTGTCTAGCGGGGACTCCTACAATGAGCAGTTCTTC
>-|TRBV4-3|TRBJ2-1|-
CASSQDIGEQFF
TGCGCCAGCAGCCAAGATATCGGTGAGCAGTTCTTC
>-|TRBV29-1|TRBJ2-7|-
CSVAEYEQYF
TGCAGCGTTGCAGAGTACGAGCAGTACTTC
>-|TRBV11-3|TRBJ2-5|-
CASSLDADREEETQYF
TGTGCCAGCAGCCTCGATGCCGACAGAGAGGAAGAGACCCAGTACTTC
>few|TRBV27|TRBJ1-5|-
CAAPGDIDQPQHF
TGTGCCGCACCCGGGGACATTGATCAGCCCCAGCATTTT
>-|TRBV12-3/TRBV12-4|TRBJ2-3|-
CAGSPRDVSTDTQYF
TGTGCCGGCAGTCCCCGGGACGTCAGCACAGATACGCAGTATTTT
>few|TRBV20-1|TRBJ2-1|-
CSPQMELREQFF
TGCAGCCCACAAATGGAACTGAGGGAGCAGTTCTTC
>few|TRBV3-1|TRBJ2-5|-
CASSPLGENFGTQYF
TGTGCCAGCAGCCCCCTTGGGGAGAACTTCGGGACCCAGTACTTC
>few|TRBV12-3/TRBV12-4|TRBJ2-5|-
CASSRGLDEGTQYF
TGTGCCAGCAGTAGGGGTCTCGATGAAGGGACCCAGTACTTC
>-|TRBV27|TRBJ2-5|TRBD1
CARMDRGEGETQYF
TGTGCCAGGATGGACAGGGGTGAGGGGGAGACCCAGTACTTC
>few|TRBV12-3/TRBV12-4|TRBJ2-7|-
CASSLPPGVDEQYF
TGTGCCAGCAGTTTACCCCCAGGGGTGGACGAGCAGTACTTC
>-|TRBV9|TRBJ1-4|TRBD1
CASSPRAGGWTNEKLFF
TGTGCCAGCAGCCCCCGGGCAGGGGGCTGGACTAATGAAAAACTGTTTTTT
>few|TRBV7-9|TRBJ2-7|-
CASSRVTYEQYF
TGTGCCAGCAGTCGGGTAACCTACGAGCAGTACTTC
>-|TRBV10-1|TRBJ1-2|-
CASSPDPQHGYTF
TGCGCCAGCAGCCCCGACCCTCAACATGGCTACACCTTC
>-|TRBV6-2/TRBV6-3|TRBJ2-1|-
CASRLPARLFNEQFF
TGTGCCAGCAGGCTACCGGCTAGACTCTTCAATGAGCAGTTCTTC
>-|TRBV13|TRBJ2-1|TRBD2
CASSSYTLAGGTDEQFF
TGTGCCAGCAGCTCCTATACACTAGCGGGAGGAACGGATGAGCAGTTCTTC
>-|TRBV12-3/TRBV12-4|TRBJ1-1|TRBD1
CASSNDRGPLEAFF
TGTGCCAGCAGTAACGACAGGGGGCCATTAGAAGCTTTCTTT
>few|TRBV9|TRBJ1-2|-
CASSVEVGYGYTF
TGTGCCAGCAGCGTAGAGGTGGGCTATGGCTACACCTTC
>few|TRBV25-1|TRBJ2-3|-
CASSPIGRGKTDTQYF
TGTGCCAGCAGTCCGATCGGCAGAGGGAAAACAGATACGCAGTATTTT
>-|TRBV3-1|TRBJ2-3|-
CASSHSGESFTDTQYF
TGTGCCAGCAGCCATTCTGGGGAGAGTTTCACAGATACGCAGTATTTT
>-|TRBV30|TRBJ2-7|TRBD1
CAWSRDRDYEQYF
TGTGCCTGGAGTCGGGACAGGGACTACGAGCAGTACTTC
>few|TRBV10-3|TRBJ2-3|TRBD1
CAIARDRGHTDTQYF
TGTGCCATTGCCCGGGACAGGGGTCACACAGATACGCAGTATTTT
>-|TRBV9|TRBJ2-7|-
CASSAGQRMSYEQYF
TGTGCCAGCAGCGCAGGACAGAGGATGTCCTACGAGCAGTACTTC
>-|TRBV20-1|TRBJ2-7|TRBD2
CSARPASGRTLGEQYF
TGCAGTGCTAGGCCGGCTAGCGGGAGGACCCTGGGCGAGCAGTACTTC
>-|TRBV27|TRBJ1-4|TRBD1
CASRQGENEKLFF
TGTGCCAGCAGACAGGGGGAAAATGAAAAACTGTTTTTT
>-|TRBV27|TRBJ1-2|-
CASSFTPTDFYGYTF
TGTGCCAGCAGTTTTACTCCAACAGATTTCTATGGCTACACCTTC